This entry is about one TCR beta chain. Antigen unknown. This was the immunoSEQ version 4 assay in survey mode. Genomic DNA was diluted to around 10 ng/uL, up to roughly 1 ug per sample. Only in-frame clones appear in the TCRdb table, and some are missing; sequencing was by immunoSEQ multiplex PCR. This table holds approximately 7,000 clones, around three quarters found once. Cells were stimulated with CMV-infected fibroblast lysates at 10 ug/mL. Responding CD4+ T cells were sorted by upregulation of both CD40 ligand and CD69. Germline CDR1 MNHEY, CDR2 SMNVEV (reference sequence). The CDR3 length is 14 residues. V was shortened by 5 bases and J by 1 base, with 12 bases between the two germline ends. The source of the sample is a study of persistence of HIV-infected CD4 T cells. Study-level background: Suppressive ART had lasted a median of roughly eight years. Study-wide results and limits: Degenerate expanded CDR3beta sequences were enriched among CMV- and Gag-responding cells. Proviral oligoclonality tracked with TCR oligoclonality within the same sorted cells.

This chain connects TRBV27 to TRBJ2-7; D call uncertain. The sequence was obtained from an adult woman with HIV who was CMV-seropositive. Sequencing used CD4+ T cells sorted from PBMCs after roughly 18-hour stimulation, obtained from a patient who received antiretroviral therapy. The CDR3 loop is CASSQDRLSYEQYF. The CDR3, as DNA: TGTGCCAGCAGTCAGGACCGTTTATCCTACGAGCAGTACTTC.